Given below is one T cell receptor (beta chain) in context. Its antigen is unidentified. Sequencing of TCR beta drew on CD8+ and CD4+ T cells from blood. Negative isolation was applied to CD8+ and CD4+ T cells, and FACS enrichment was applied to TEMRA cells. With V trimmed by 4 bases and J by 1 base, 13 bases remained unmatched. The length of the CDR3 is 17 residues. CDR1 SGHTA and CDR2 FQGNSA come from the germline V gene. The data derive from a study of CD8 T cells in Susac syndrome. After extraction with the RNeasy kit, roughly 0.45 to 1 ug of the RNA was reverse transcribed using random hexamers. Amplification of TCR beta CDR3 spanned 54 Vbeta and 13 Jbeta via immunoSEQ multiplex PCR. Via MiXCR, TCRdb re-called the immunoSEQ multiplex PCR reads, giving one row per CDR3 protein. The repertoire holds 190,000 or so distinct CDR3 sequences, with about 95% as singletons. Whole-study findings and limits: The study's TCR sequencing and HLA analysis drew on a certain number of individuals. That number was acknowledged as relatively small.

Sequencing input: CD4+ T cells from PBMCs. The chain uses TRBV7-2 and TRBJ2-7; 7 bases are a match to TRBD2. The source is a human donor with multiple sclerosis. CDR3 nucleotides: TGTGCCAGCAGCTCCATGCGGTTTGCGGGAGAATCCTACGAGCAGTACTTC. Amino acids: CASSSMRFAGESYEQYF.